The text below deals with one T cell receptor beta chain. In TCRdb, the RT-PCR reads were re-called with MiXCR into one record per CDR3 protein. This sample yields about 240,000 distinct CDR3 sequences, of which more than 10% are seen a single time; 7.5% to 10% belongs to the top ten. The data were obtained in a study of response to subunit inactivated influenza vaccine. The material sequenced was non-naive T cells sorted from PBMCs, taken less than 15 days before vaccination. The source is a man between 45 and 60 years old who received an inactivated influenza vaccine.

As DNA, the CDR3 is TGTGCCACCAGTGACCCGGGACAGGGGGTCTATGAAGCTTTCTTT. Encoded protein: CATSDPGQGVYEAFF. The gene calls are TRBV24-1 and TRBJ1-1, with 11 bases lining up with TRBD1. The V segment lost 4 bases and the J segment 7 bases; nucleotides outside the gene matches: 7. There are 15 residues in the CDR3. Germline lookup yields CDR1 KGHDR and CDR2 SFDVKD.